This T cell receptor beta chain was identified during a study of siplizumab effects on memory and regulatory T cells. The CDR3 spans 16 residues. The V gene lost 0 bases and the J gene lost 2 bases, with 9 bases spanning the gap. Per germline, CDR1 SGDLS and CDR2 YYNGEE. Sequencing used immunoSEQ multiplex PCR; TCRdb keeps in-frame clones, though not all of them. Of more than 75,000 clones in the sample, roughly 95% are singletons; the top ten hold roughly 0.031%. The sample taken for sequencing was naive CD4+ T cells sorted from blood. The origin of this receptor is a human donor in good health. This rearrangement joins TRBV9 to TRBJ2-6; no clear D. In DNA, the CDR3 is TGTGCCAGCAGCGTAGGGGGTGTTCCTGGGGCCAACGTCCTGACTTTC. Its protein product is CASSVGGVPGANVLTF.